The clone carrying this TCR beta chain showed up just once. Its antigen is still unknown. The data stem from a study of OX40 agonist ivuxolimab in advanced cancers. The wider study: The study reported partial responses in three patients: one hepatocellular carcinoma, two cutaneous melanoma. Broader study findings: Averaged across samples, CD8+ T cells carried more expanded clones than CD4+ did.

V shed 3 bases, J shed 7 bases, and the junction held 9 bases outside the gene matches. CDR1 is ENHRY and CDR2 is SYGVKD in the germline V gene. CDR3 length: 15 residues. Profiling relied on immunoSEQ multiplex PCR, and the TCRdb table lists in-frame clones only, not all of them. The sample lists some 20,000 clones; 74% were seen once. Here the sequenced sample was CD4+ or CD8+ T cells sorted from blood, taken in a trial of the OX40 agonist ivuxolimab. This chain links TRBV10-3 with TRBJ2-1, with TRBD2 matching 7 bases. The source of this sequence is an adult with an advanced solid tumor such as melanoma, head and neck, liver or kidney cancer. The CDR3 here is CAISDWGGAENEQFF. The CDR3 DNA reads as TGTGCCATCAGTGACTGGGGGGGAGCGGAGAATGAGCAGTTCTTC.